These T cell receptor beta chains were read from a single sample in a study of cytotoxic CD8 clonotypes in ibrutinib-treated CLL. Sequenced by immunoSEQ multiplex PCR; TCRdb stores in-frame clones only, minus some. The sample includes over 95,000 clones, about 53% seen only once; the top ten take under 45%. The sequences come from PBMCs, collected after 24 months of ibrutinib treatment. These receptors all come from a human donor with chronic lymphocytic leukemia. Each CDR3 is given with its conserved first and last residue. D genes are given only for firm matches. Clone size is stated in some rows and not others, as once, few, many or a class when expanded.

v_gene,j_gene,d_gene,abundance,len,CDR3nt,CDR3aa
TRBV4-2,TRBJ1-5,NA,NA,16,TGTGCCAGCAGCCAAGATTCGGATCCTCGGGGTCAGCCCCAGCATTTT,CASSQDSDPRGQPQHF
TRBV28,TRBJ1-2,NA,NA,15,TGTGCCAGCAGTACGGCGACAGGCGACCCCTATGGCTACACCTTC,CASSTATGDPYGYTF
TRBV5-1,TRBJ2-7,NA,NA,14,TGCGCCAGCAGCTTGGCAAAGGGGGTACCCGAGCAGTACTTC,CASSLAKGVPEQYF
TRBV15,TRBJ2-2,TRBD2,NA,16,TGTGCCACCAGCGGTCTAGCGGGGGCGCCCACCGGGGAGCTGTTTTTT,CATSGLAGAPTGELFF
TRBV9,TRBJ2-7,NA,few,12,TGTGCCAGCAGCGGACGACAGGACGAGCAGTACTTC,CASSGRQDEQYF
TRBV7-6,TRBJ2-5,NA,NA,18,TGTGCCAGCAGCTTAGTAATTGGGCTATTCGGGGTCCAAGAGACCCAGTACTTC,CASSLVIGLFGVQETQYF
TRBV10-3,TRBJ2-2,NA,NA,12,TGTGCCACCCAAAGCACCGGATGGGAGCTGTTTTTT,CATQSTGWELFF
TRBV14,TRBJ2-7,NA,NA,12,TGTGCCAGCGCTAACCAGGGGTACGAGCAGTACTTC,CASANQGYEQYF
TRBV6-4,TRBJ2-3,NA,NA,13,TGTGCCAGCAGTGGCTACAGGGACGGTACGCAGTATTTT,CASSGYRDGTQYF
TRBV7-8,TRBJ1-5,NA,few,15,TGTGCCAGCAGCTTAGGCGCGCGGAGCAATCAGCCCCAGCATTTT,CASSLGARSNQPQHF
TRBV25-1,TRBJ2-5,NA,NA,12,TGTGCCAGCGCGACTACCGGGGGGACCCAGTACTTC,CASATTGGTQYF
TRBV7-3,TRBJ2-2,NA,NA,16,TGTGCCAGCAGCCCCCTTCCTGGCCTGGGCACCGGGGAGCTGTTTTTT,CASSPLPGLGTGELFF
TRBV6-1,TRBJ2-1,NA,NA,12,TGTGCCAGCAGTGGGACTCTCAATGAGCAGTTCTTC,CASSGTLNEQFF
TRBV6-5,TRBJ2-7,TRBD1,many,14,TGTGCCAGCAGTCCACGCGACAGGGTAGTCGAGCAGTACTTC,CASSPRDRVVEQYF
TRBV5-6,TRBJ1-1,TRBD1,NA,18,TGTGCCAGCAGCTTTACGGGACAGGGGGCGGGCAAGGTCACTGAAGCTTTCTTT,CASSFTGQGAGKVTEAFF
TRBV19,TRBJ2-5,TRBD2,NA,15,TGTGCCAGCCGGACTAGCGGGGGGGCGGAAGAGACCCAGTACTTC,CASRTSGGAEETQYF
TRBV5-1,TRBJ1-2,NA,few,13,TGCGCCAGCAGCTTGGATGTTGGTTTCGGCTACACCTTC,CASSLDVGFGYTF
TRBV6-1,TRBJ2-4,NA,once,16,TGTGCCAGCAGTGAACTGGAGGGGGCGGGCAAAAACATTCAGTACTTC,CASSELEGAGKNIQYF
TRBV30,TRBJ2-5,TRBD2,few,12,TGTGCCTGCTGGGGAGGGCCTAAGACCCAGTACTTC,CACWGGPKTQYF
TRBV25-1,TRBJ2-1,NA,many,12,TGTGCCAGCAGTGAGCTGGGCAATGAGCAGTTCTTC,CASSELGNEQFF
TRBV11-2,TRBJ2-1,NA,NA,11,TGTGCCAGCAGCCCCAAGTATGAGCAGTTCTTC,CASSPKYEQFF
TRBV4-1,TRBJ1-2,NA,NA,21,TGCGCCAGCAGCCAAGATCCGCAGGACCGGGTACGGCGAATTGGGTTCTATGGCTACACCTTC,CASSQDPQDRVRRIGFYGYTF
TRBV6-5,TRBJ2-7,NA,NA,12,TGTGCCAGCAGTCCCGGGACACGGGCGGAGTACTTC,CASSPGTRAEYF
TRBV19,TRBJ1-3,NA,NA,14,TGTGCCAGTAGGGGACTGGATGGCGAAAACACCATATATTTT,CASRGLDGENTIYF
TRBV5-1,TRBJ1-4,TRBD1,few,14,TGCGCCAGCAGCTCGGGACAGGATAATGAAAAACTGTTTTTT,CASSSGQDNEKLFF
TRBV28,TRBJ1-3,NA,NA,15,TGTGCCGCAACTCGGGACGGCCTCTCTGGAAACACCATATATTTT,CAATRDGLSGNTIYF
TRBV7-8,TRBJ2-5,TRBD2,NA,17,TGTGCCAGCAGCTCAACGGGGCTAGCGGGGGGGAGAGAGACCCAGTACTTC,CASSSTGLAGGRETQYF
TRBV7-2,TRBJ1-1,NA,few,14,TGTGCCAGCAGCTTAGCTTCTTCGGGGACTGAAGCTTTCTTT,CASSLASSGTEAFF
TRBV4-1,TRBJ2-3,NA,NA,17,TGCGCCAGCAGCCAAGATCTAGTGGGGTCTAGCACAGATACGCAGTATTTT,CASSQDLVGSSTDTQYF
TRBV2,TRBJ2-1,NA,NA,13,TGTGCCAGCAGCGTATACCCTTCCAATGAGCAGTTCTTC,CASSVYPSNEQFF
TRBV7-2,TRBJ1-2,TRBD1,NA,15,TGTGCCAGCAGCAGAGACAGGGAAGTTACCTATGGCTACACCTTC,CASSRDREVTYGYTF
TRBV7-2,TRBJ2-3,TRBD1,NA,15,TGTGCCAGCAGCGGACAGGTGTTAAGCACAGATACGCAGTATTTT,CASSGQVLSTDTQYF
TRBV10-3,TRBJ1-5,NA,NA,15,TGTGCCATCAGTGAGTCTAACGGGGAGAGTCAGCCCCAGCATTTT,CAISESNGESQPQHF
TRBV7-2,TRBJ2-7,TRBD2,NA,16,TGTGCCAGCAGCTTAGACCCTGTAGCGGGGGTCTACGAGCAGTACTTC,CASSLDPVAGVYEQYF
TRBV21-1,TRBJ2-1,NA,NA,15,TGTGCCAGCAGCAAAGGGTGTGACACTTACAATGAGCAGTTCTTC,CASSKGCDTYNEQFF
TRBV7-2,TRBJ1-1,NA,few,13,TGTGCCAGCAGCCTCGATCCAGGGGCTGAAGCTTTCTTT,CASSLDPGAEAFF
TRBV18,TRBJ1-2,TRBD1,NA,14,TGTGCCAGCTCAAAAACAGGGGGCGTCTATGGCTACACCTTC,CASSKTGGVYGYTF
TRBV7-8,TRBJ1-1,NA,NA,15,TGTGCCAGCAGCTTAATTCTACAGGGTAATGCTGAAGCTTTCTTT,CASSLILQGNAEAFF
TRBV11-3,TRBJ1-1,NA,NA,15,TGTGCCAGCAGCTTAGATCTATTGGGGGGTACTGAAGCTTTCTTT,CASSLDLLGGTEAFF
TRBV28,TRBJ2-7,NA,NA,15,NA,CASSSGQGALYEQYF
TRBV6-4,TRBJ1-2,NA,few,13,TGTGCCAGCAGTGACTACACCCAGGGGGGCTACACCTTC,CASSDYTQGGYTF
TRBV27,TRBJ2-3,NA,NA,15,TGTGCCAGCAGGTCGGCGCGGGAATACACAGATACGCAGTATTTT,CASRSAREYTDTQYF